A single sample gave rise to the 16 T cell receptor beta chains below, sequenced in a study of early T cells in non-severe SARS-CoV-2 infection. TCRdb passed the 5' RACE reads through MiXCR, listing each CDR3 protein once. Of over 25,000 distinct CDR3 sequences in the sample, under 7.5% were seen once. Sequencing input: whole blood. The receptors here all came from an adult who was a healthcare worker with PCR-confirmed SARS-CoV-2 infection or an uninfected control (not recorded which).

This clonotype was seen ten or more times. The rearrangement links TRBV7-3 to TRBJ2-5; 8 nucleotides match TRBD1. Germline values: CDR1 SGHTA, CDR2 FQGTGA. Trimming took 5 bases from V and 5 from J; bases not matched to a gene: 10. The CDR3 contains 15 residues. CDR3 in amino acids: CASSPSLTGGETQYF. The CDR3 nucleotides are TGTGCCAGCAGCCCCTCGTTAACAGGGGGGGAGACCCAGTACTTC.

This clonotype appeared many times. CDR3 coding DNA: TGCAGCGTTCCGGGCCCCTCGCACGAGCAGTACTTC. This encodes CSVPGPSHEQYF. This sequence joins TRBV29-1 and TRBJ2-7, with no clear D. Per germline, CDR1 SQVTM and CDR2 ANQGSEA. Trimming shortened V by 5 bases and J by 5 bases, and 13 bases separated the two germline ends. This CDR3 contains 12 residues.

The chain links TRBV7-3 to TRBJ2-1; 11 bases match TRBD2. Germline CDR1 reads SGHTA; CDR2 reads FQGTGA. The CDR3 loop spans 16 amino acids. The V gene end was trimmed by 5 bases and the J gene end by 3 bases; junction bases not matched to a gene: 6. The CDR3 loop is CASSPSTSGVYNEQFF. CDR3 nucleotides: TGTGCCAGCAGCCCGTCGACTAGCGGGGTCTACAATGAGCAGTTCTTC.

The table lists this clonotype with many counts. The rearrangement uses TRBV29-1 and TRBJ2-7, with TRBD2 matching 12 bases. CDR3 length: 14 amino acids. The V segment lost 6 bases and the J segment 4 bases; nucleotides outside the gene matches: 7. The germline V gene encodes CDR1 SQVTM and CDR2 ANQGSEA. The CDR3, as DNA: TGCAGCGTATCGAGACTAGCGGGAGAGTACGAGCAGTACTTC. Amino acids: CSVSRLAGEYEQYF.

This clonotype was counted a few times. The rearrangement uses TRBV30 and TRBJ1-6; the D gene is possibly TRBD1 (6 bases). The CDR3 loop spans 15 amino acids. The germline V gene encodes CDR1 GTSNPN and CDR2 SVGIG (reference sequence). Trimming pared 4 bases from V and 11 bases from J, leaving 21 bases between. The CDR3 spells CAWTTTTGRPPPLHF. The CDR3 region has the DNA TGTGCCTGGACCACCACGACAGGCCGGCCTCCACCCCTCCACTTT.

V and J are TRBV18 and TRBJ2-2, with TRBD1 matching over 7 bases. Germline assignment: CDR1 KGHSH and CDR2 LQKENI. The CDR3 has 15 amino acids. V gave up 2 bases and J gave up 4 bases; unmatched junction bases: 4. The CDR3 DNA reads as TGTGCCAGCTCACCAAGAGACAGGGTCACCGGGGAGCTGTTTTTT. Encoded protein: CASSPRDRVTGELFF. Combining the CDR3 with reference TRBV18 and TRBJ2-2 gives the whole variable domain NAGVMQNPRHLVRRRGQEARLRCSPMKGHSHVYWYRQLPEEGLKFMVYLQKENIIDESGMPKERFSAEFPKEGPSILRIQQVVRGDSAAYFCASSPRDRVTGELFFGEGSRLTVL.

The V and J genes are TRBV9 and TRBJ2-1; D is unresolved. The CDR3 totals 12 residues. The germline CDR1 and CDR2 sequences are SGDLS and YYNGEE. Trimming shortened V by 0 bases and J by 8 bases, and 6 bases separated the two germline ends. For the CDR3, the DNA is TGTGCCAGCAGCGTAGACCTCGATGAGCAGTTCTTC. Protein product: CASSVDLDEQFF. The complete variable domain, with remaining parts taken from reference TRBV9 and TRBJ2-1, reads DSGVTQTPKHLITATGQRVTLRCSPRSGDLSVYWYQQSLDQGLQFLIQYYNGEERAKGNILERFSAQQFPDLHSELNLSSLELGDSALYFCASSVDLDEQFFGPGTRLTVL.

This clonotype occurred many times. The chain recombines TRBV4-1 with TRBJ2-2; 14 positions agree with TRBD2. Trimming cost V 0 bases and J 6 bases; bases outside gene matches: 3. The CDR3 is 17 amino acids. The germline gives CDR1 MGHRA, CDR2 YSYEKL. The CDR3 DNA reads as TGCGCCAGCAGCCAAGATCAGACTAGCGGGAGGGCCGGGGAGCTGTTTTTT. Residues: CASSQDQTSGRAGELFF.

Many counts were recorded for this clonotype. This rearrangement joins TRBV7-8 to TRBJ1-5, with a weak D call TRBD1 (5 bases). Trimming took off 5 bases at V and 5 bases at J, with 13 bases between the two ends. CDR1 is SGHVS, CDR2 FQNEAQ, per germline. The CDR3 runs to 14 residues. The CDR3 spells CASSHNRKHQPQHF. DNA of the CDR3: TGTGCCAGCAGCCATAACAGGAAACATCAGCCCCAGCATTTT.

Concerning this clonotype: Being one base from a much bigger clone, this may be a read error. The rearrangement links TRBV6-6 to TRBJ2-5, with TRBD1 identical over 10 bases. Germline V lookup: CDR1 MNHNY, CDR2 SVGAGI (reference sequence). V gave up 0 bases and J gave up 4 bases; unmatched junction bases: 5. The CDR3 extends over 16 amino acids. The CDR3 sequence: CASSYSGQGYRETQYF. The DNA of the CDR3 is TGTGCCAGCAGTTACTCGGGACAGGGGTACCGAGAGACCCAGTACTTC.

This clonotype was detected many times. This chain links TRBV20-1 with TRBJ2-3; 12 positions match TRBD2. The germline V gene has CDR1 DFQATT and CDR2 SNEGSKA (reference sequence). The CDR3 is made up of 18 amino acids. V shed 1 base, J shed 0 bases, and the junction held 8 bases outside the gene matches. CDR3: CSARVQRTSGASTDTQYF. CDR3 DNA sequence: TGCAGTGCTAGAGTTCAGAGGACTAGCGGGGCTAGCACAGATACGCAGTATTTT.

This clonotype was seen repeatedly, ten times or more. CDR3 coding DNA: TGTGCCACCAGTGATGAGGGACAGACGAACACCGGGGAGCTGTTTTTT. Translated: CATSDEGQTNTGELFF. The chain recombines TRBV24-1 with TRBJ2-2; 7 positions agree with TRBD1. The V gene end was trimmed by 3 bases and the J gene end by 0 bases; junction bases not matched to a gene: 3. This CDR3 spans 16 amino acids. Germline loops: CDR1 KGHDR, CDR2 SFDVKD.

The sample holds many counts of this clonotype. This sequence joins TRBV25-1 and TRBJ2-1, with a weak D call TRBD2 (5 bases). Germline CDR1 reads MGHDK; CDR2 reads SYGVNS. The CDR3 consists of 16 residues. V dropped 6 bases and J dropped 8 bases, with 23 bases sitting between them. CDR3 region: CASRGLAADQRDEQFF. In DNA, the CDR3 is TGTGCCAGCAGGGGGTTGGCGGCAGACCAGAGGGATGAGCAGTTCTTC.

By sample fraction, this clonotype is medium-sized. The chain has TRBV29-1 and TRBJ2-7; D assignment may be TRBD1 or TRBD2 (5 bases each). The germline V gene encodes CDR1 SQVTM and CDR2 ANQGSEA. The CDR3 runs 12 residues. The ends were cut back, 4 bases at V and 6 bases at J, with 13 bases in the middle. CDR3 in DNA: TGCAGCGTTGGGAATCCGGGGCGCGAGCAGTACTTC. It is translated as CSVGNPGREQYF.

This sequence joins TRBV4-1 and TRBJ2-2, with D hard to call. This CDR3 spans 17 amino acids. Per the germline V gene, CDR1 is MGHRA and CDR2 is YSYEKL. Deletions cut 3 bases from V and 3 bases from J, with 17 bases between. In DNA form, the CDR3 reads TGCGCCAGCAGCCAGCTTTTTCAAACCACTCACACCGGGGAGCTGTTTTTT. Translating gives CASSQLFQTTHTGELFF.

This clonotype was counted ten times or more. V and J are TRBV11-2 and TRBJ2-7, with D perhaps TRBD1 (5 bases). Germline V gene data show CDR1 as SGHAT and CDR2 as FQNNGV. The CDR3 consists of 15 residues. V lost 2 bases and J lost 3, with 14 bases in between. CDR3 loop: CASSLSPGINYEQYF. The CDR3 DNA follows: TGTGCCAGCAGCTTAAGTCCAGGGATCAACTACGAGCAGTACTTC.